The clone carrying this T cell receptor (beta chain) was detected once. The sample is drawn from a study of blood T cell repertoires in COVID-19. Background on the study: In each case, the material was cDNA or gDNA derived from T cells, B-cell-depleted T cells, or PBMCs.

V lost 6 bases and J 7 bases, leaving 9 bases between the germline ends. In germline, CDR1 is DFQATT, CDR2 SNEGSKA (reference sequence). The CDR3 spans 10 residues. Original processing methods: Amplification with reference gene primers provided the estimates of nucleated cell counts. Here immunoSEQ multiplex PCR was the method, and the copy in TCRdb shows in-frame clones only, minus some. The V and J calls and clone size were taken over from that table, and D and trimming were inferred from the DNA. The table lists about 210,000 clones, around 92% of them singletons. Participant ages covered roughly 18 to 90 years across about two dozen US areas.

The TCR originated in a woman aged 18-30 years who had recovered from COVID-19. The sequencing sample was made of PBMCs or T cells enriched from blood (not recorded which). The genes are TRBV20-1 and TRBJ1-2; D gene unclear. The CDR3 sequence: CSAEGGGYTF. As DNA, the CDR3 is TGCAGTGCAGAAGGAGGTGGCTACACCTTC.